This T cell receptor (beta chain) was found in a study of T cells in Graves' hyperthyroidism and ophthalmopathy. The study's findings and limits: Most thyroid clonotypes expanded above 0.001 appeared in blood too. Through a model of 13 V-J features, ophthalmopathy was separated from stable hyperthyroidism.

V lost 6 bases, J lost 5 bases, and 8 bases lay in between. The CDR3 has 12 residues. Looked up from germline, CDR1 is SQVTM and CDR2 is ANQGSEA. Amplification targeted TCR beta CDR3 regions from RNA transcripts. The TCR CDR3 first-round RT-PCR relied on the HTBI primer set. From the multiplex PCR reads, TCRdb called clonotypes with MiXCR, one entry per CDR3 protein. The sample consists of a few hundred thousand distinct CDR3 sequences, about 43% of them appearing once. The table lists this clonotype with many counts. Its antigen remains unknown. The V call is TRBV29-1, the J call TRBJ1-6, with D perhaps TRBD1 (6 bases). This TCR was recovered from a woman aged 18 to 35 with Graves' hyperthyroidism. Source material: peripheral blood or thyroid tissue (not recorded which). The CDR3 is CSVRTDNSPLHF. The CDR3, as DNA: TGCAGCGTCCGGACAGATAATTCACCCCTCCACTTT.